The entry below gives a single TCR beta chain sequence along with its context. Its target is not known. PCR primers comprised 60 Vbeta and 13 Jbeta primers. Sequencing was performed with immunoSEQ multiplex PCR; in TCRdb, only in-frame clones are kept and a portion is missing. The sample includes about 94,000 clones, around 70% of them seen just once. The data stem from a study of cytomegalovirus exposure and HLA in healthy donors. For the study at large: One earlier analysis, a look at 200 million or so T cells, found some 120 million unique TCR beta sequences.

The study, taken as a whole, reports: In a later analysis, productive TCRs from donors in an Asian-associated ancestry cluster reportedly carried fewer N-insertions than the cohort mean.

The V segment lost 4 bases and the J segment 2 bases; nucleotides outside the gene matches: 4. The germline V gene encodes CDR1 SGHTA and CDR2 FQGTGA. The CDR3 runs to 15 residues. The sequence derives from a man aged 30 to 45 in good health and CMV-seropositive. Sequencing was performed on PBMCs. The chain has TRBV7-3 and TRBJ1-1, with 10 bases that match TRBD1. Here the CDR3 DNA reads TGTGCCAGCAGCTCTGGGACAGGGGCTAACACTGAAGCTTTCTTT. Translated, it gives CASSSGTGANTEAFF.